This T cell receptor beta chain comes out of a study of blood T cell repertoires in COVID-19. Looking at the study overall: Specimens from acute and convalescent COVID-19 originated in the United States, Italy and Spain. PBMCs, B-cell-depleted T cells, or T cells provided the cDNA or gDNA that made up the material.

This clone was seen repeatedly, ten times or more. The CDR3 is 16 residues long. Per the germline V gene, CDR1 is KGHDR and CDR2 is SFDVKD. Trimming removed 0 bases at V and 0 bases at J, with 8 bases between. Produced via immunoSEQ multiplex PCR; TCRdb's table is partial and in-frame only. The sample holds 80,000 to 100,000 clones, about 74% seen once. The origin of this receptor is a man in his sixties or seventies with COVID-19, enrolled during active disease. Sample: peripheral blood. This rearrangement joins TRBV24-1 to TRBJ2-1; D is uncertain. The CDR3 spells CATSDLYPSSYNEQFF. As DNA, the CDR3 is TGTGCCACCAGTGATTTGTACCCGAGCTCCTACAATGAGCAGTTCTTC.